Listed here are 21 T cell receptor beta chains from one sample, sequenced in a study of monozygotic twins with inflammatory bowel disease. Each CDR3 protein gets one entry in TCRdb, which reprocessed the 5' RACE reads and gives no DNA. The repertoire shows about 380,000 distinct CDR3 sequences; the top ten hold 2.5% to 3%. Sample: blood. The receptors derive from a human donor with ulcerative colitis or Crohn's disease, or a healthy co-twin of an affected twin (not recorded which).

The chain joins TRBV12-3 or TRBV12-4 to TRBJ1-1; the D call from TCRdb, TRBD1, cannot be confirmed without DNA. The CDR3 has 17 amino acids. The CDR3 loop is CASSFRQGTLMNTEAFF.

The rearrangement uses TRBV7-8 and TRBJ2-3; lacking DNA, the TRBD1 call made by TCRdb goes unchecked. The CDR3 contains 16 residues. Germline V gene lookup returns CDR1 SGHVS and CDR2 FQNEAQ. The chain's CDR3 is CASSLNPGDITDTQYF.

CDR3 region: CASSLLRTGDGGHQNIQYF. The rearrangement uses TRBV5-4 and TRBJ2-4; TCRdb outputs TRBD1, but without DNA this stays unchecked. Germline V gene lookup returns CDR1 SGHNT and CDR2 YYREEE (reference sequence). There are 19 residues in the CDR3.

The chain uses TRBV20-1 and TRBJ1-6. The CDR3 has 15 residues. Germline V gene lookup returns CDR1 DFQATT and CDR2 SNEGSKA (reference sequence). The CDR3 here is CSAPYRDSYNSPLHF.

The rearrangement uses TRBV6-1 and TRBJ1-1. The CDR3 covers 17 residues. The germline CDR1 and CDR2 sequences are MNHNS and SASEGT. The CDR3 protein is CASTYGQNPTMNTEAFF.

CDR3 in amino acids: CASTVGFGRTYNEQFF. The V call is TRBV19, the J call TRBJ2-1. The length of the CDR3 is 16 residues. The germline CDR1 and CDR2 sequences are LNHDA and SQIVND (reference sequence).

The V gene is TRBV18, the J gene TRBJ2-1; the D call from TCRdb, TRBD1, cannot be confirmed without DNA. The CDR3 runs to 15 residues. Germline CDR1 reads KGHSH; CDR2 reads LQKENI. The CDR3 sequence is CASSPTDRQSNEQFF.

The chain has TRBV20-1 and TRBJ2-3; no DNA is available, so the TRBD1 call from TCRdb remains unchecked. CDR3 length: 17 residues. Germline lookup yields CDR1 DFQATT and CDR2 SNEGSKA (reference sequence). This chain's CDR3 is CSARVRPPMVMGDTQYF.

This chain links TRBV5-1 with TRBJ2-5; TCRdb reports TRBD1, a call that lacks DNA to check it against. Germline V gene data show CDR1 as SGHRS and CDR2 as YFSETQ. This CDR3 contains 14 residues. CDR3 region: CASSWTGPEETQYF.

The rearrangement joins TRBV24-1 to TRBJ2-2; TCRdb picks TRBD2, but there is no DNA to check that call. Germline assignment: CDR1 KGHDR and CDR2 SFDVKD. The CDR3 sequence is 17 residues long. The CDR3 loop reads CATSDSVLGQTTGELFF.

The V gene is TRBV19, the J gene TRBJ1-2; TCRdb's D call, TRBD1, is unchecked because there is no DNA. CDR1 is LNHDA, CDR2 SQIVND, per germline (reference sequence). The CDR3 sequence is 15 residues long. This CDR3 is CASSTQPGQSYGYTF.

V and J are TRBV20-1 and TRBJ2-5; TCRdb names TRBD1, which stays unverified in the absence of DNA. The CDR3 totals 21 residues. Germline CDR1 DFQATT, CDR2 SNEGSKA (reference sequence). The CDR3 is CSARATLARTGKLLDQETQYF.

CDR3 sequence: CASSLNPWDRTTGELFF. The chain recombines TRBV7-3 with TRBJ2-2; TCRdb names TRBD1, which stays unverified in the absence of DNA. The CDR3 runs 17 residues. Germline V gene lookup returns CDR1 SGHTA and CDR2 FQGTGA.

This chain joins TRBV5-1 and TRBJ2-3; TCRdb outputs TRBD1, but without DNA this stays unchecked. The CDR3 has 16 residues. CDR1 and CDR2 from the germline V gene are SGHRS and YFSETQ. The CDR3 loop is CASRPDRDTDTDTQYF.

The CDR3 is CASSYGQGGYNSPLHF. The gene calls are TRBV6-5 and TRBJ1-6. The germline V gene has CDR1 MNHEY and CDR2 SVGAGI. The CDR3 totals 16 residues.

The CDR3 sequence is CATSDMPGGTDTQYF. V and J are TRBV24-1 and TRBJ2-3; TCRdb names TRBD1, which stays unverified in the absence of DNA. This CDR3 spans 15 amino acids. Germline V CDR1 and CDR2: KGHDR, SFDVKD.

The CDR3 loop reads CASNSPGETQETQYF. J is TRBJ2-5 and V is TRBV19; the D gene TCRdb calls, TRBD1, cannot be checked with no DNA. The CDR3 sequence is 15 residues long. Germline V gene lookup returns CDR1 LNHDA and CDR2 SQIVND (reference sequence).

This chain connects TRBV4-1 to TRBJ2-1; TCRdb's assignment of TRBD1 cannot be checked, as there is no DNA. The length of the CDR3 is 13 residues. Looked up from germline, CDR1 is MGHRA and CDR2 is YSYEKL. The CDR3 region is CASSQAGRNEQFF.

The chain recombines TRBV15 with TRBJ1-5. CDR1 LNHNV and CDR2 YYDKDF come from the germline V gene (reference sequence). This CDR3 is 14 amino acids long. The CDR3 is CATSRRLEYQPQHF.

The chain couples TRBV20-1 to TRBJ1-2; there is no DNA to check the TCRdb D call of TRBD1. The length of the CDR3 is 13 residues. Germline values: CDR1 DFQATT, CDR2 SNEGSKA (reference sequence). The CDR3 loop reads CSARDGQIYGYTF.

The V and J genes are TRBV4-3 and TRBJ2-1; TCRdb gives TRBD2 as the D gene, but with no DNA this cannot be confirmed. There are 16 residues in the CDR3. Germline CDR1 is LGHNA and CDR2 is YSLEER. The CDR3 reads CASSQDRGGVYNEQFF.